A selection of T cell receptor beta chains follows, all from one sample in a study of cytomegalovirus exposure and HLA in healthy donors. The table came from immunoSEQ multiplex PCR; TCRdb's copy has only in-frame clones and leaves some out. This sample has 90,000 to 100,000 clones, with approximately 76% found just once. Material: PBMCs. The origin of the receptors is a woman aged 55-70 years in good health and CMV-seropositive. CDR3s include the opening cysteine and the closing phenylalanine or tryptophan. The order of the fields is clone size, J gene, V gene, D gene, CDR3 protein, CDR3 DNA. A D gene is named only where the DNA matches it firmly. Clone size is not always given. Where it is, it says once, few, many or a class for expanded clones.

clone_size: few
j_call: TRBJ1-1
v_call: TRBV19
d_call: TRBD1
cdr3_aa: CASSSSHRGNTEAFF
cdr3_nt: TGTGCCAGTAGTTCCTCACACAGGGGAAACACTGAAGCTTTCTTT

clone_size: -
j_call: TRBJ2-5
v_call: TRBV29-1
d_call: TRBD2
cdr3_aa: CSAVRARTSGRTETQYF
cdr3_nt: TGCAGCGCCGTCCGGGCGAGGACTAGCGGGAGGACCGAGACCCAGTACTTC

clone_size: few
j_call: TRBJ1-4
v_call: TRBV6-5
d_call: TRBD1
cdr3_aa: CASSSTGEKLFF
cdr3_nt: TGTGCCAGCAGCTCCACAGGGGAGAAACTGTTTTTT

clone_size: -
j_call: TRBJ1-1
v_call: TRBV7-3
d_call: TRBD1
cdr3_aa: CASSVTNRGAGEAFF
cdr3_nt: TGTGCCAGCAGCGTTACCAACAGGGGGGCGGGTGAAGCTTTCTTT

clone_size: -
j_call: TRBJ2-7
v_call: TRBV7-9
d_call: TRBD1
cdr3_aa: CASSSDRDSYEQYF
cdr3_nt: TGTGCCAGCAGCTCAGACAGGGACTCCTACGAGCAGTACTTC

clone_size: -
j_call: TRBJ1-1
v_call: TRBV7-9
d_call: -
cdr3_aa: CASSRRRGNTEAFF
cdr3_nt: TGTGCCAGCAGCCGTCGACGAGGGAACACTGAAGCTTTCTTT

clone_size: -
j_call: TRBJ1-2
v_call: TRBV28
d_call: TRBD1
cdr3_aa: CASRGQAENYGYTF
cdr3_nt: TGTGCCAGCCGAGGACAGGCAGAGAACTATGGCTACACCTTC

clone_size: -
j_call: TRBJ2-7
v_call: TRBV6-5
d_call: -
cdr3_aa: CASSYAGGETYEQYF
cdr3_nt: TGTGCCAGCAGTTACGCGGGCGGGGAAACCTACGAGCAGTACTTC

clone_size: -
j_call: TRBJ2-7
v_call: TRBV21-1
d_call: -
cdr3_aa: CASSKRNRTLGYEQYF
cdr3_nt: TGTGCCAGCAGCAAACGTAACAGGACATTGGGGTACGAGCAGTACTTC

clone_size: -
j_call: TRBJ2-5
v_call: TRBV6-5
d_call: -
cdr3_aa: CASRPSRGWEQYF
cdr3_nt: TGTGCCAGCAGGCCTTCTCGTGGCTGGGAGCAGTACTTC

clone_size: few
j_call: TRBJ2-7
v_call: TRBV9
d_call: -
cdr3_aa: CASGDSGYEQYF
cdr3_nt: TGTGCCAGCGGCGATAGCGGCTACGAGCAGTACTTC

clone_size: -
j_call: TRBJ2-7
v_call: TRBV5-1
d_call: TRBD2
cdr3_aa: CASSLLAGVNEQYF
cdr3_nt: TGCGCCAGCAGCTTGCTAGCGGGAGTTAACGAGCAGTACTTC

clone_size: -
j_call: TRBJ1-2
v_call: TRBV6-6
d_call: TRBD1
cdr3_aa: CASSYGGTGGHGYTF
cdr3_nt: TGTGCCAGCAGTTACGGGGGGACAGGGGGCCATGGCTACACCTTC

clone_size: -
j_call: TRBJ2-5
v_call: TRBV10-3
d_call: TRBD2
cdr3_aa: CAISEPSGSQETQYF
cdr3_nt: TGTGCCATCAGTGAGCCTAGCGGGAGCCAAGAGACCCAGTACTTC

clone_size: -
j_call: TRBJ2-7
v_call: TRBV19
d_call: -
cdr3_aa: CASSKMSGSIYEQYF
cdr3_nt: TGTGCCAGTAGTAAGATGAGCGGTAGCATCTACGAGCAGTACTTC

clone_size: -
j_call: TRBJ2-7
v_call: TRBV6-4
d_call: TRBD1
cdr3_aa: CASRRDRDEQYF
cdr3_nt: TGTGCCAGCAGAAGGGACAGGGACGAGCAGTACTTC

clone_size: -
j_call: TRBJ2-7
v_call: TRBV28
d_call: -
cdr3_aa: CASTLDRASADEQYF
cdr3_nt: TGTGCCAGCACCCTAGATCGGGCTAGCGCCGACGAGCAGTACTTC

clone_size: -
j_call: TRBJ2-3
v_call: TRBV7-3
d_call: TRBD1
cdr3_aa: CASSLKGGTATDTQYF
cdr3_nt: TGTGCCAGCAGCTTAAAGGGTGGGACAGCCACAGATACGCAGTATTTT

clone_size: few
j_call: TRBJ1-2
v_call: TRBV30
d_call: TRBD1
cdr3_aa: CAWSRDRPRGYTF
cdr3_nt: TGTGCCTGGAGCCGGGACAGACCTCGTGGCTACACCTTC

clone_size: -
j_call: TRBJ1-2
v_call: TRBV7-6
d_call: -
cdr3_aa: CASSFLAGQESYGYTF
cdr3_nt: TGTGCCAGCAGCTTTTTGGCAGGGCAGGAGAGCTATGGCTACACCTTC